A single sample is the source of the 15 T cell receptor beta chains below, sequenced in a study of blood T cell repertoires in COVID-19. TCRdb's copy holds only in-frame clones and misses some; the assay was immunoSEQ multiplex PCR. The table includes about 150,000 clones, 76% detected once. The specimen sequenced was peripheral blood. The receptors come from a woman at least 80 years old with acute or convalescent COVID-19.

This clone has only a few counts. The V and J genes are TRBV5-1 and TRBJ1-2; D is undetermined. The length of the CDR3 is 14 residues. V dropped 0 bases and J dropped 3 bases, with 9 bases sitting between them. Looked up from germline, CDR1 is SGHRS and CDR2 is YFSETQ. This CDR3 reads CASSLADHHYGYTF. The CDR3 coding sequence is TGCGCCAGCAGCTTGGCAGATCATCACTATGGCTACACCTTC.

The chain links TRBV10-3 to TRBJ1-3; D remains ambiguous. The CDR3 has 15 amino acids. Germline CDR1 ENHRY, CDR2 SYGVKD. Trimming removed 0 bases at V and 0 bases at J, with 6 bases between. The CDR3 reads CAISESTSSGNTIYF. The DNA of the CDR3 is TGTGCCATCAGTGAGTCGACAAGCTCTGGAAACACCATATATTTT.

The genes are TRBV6-5 and TRBJ2-7; 8 bases agree with TRBD1. CDR3 size: 15 residues. The germline V gene encodes CDR1 MNHEY and CDR2 SVGAGI. The J segment lost 5 bases and the V segment lost 5 bases, leaving 11 bases of the junction unmatched. Written as DNA, the CDR3 is TGTGCCAGCAGTAAGTCGACAGGGGAAGGGGACGAGCAGTACTTC. Encoded protein: CASSKSTGEGDEQYF.

This chain uses TRBV6-2 or TRBV6-3 with TRBJ2-1; 7 bases agree with TRBD2. CDR3 length: 17 residues. The ends lost 3 bases at V and 3 bases at J; junction bases unmatched: 11. Germline values: CDR1 MNHEY, CDR2 SVGEGT. This CDR3 is CASSYAPRAGIYNEQFF. In nucleotides, the CDR3 is TGTGCCAGCAGTTATGCCCCCAGAGCGGGAATCTACAATGAGCAGTTCTTC.

The DNA for the CDR3 is TGTGCCTGGAAACTACTCTCTGGAAACACCATATATTTT. Protein: CAWKLLSGNTIYF. The V gene is TRBV30, the J gene TRBJ1-3; no clear D. V dropped 4 bases and J dropped 0 bases, with 7 bases sitting between them. Germline V gene lookup returns CDR1 GTSNPN and CDR2 SVGIG (reference sequence). The CDR3 sequence is 13 residues long.

The chain combines TRBV11-3 with TRBJ2-7; weak D call: TRBD1 (6 bases). Trimming removed 5 bases from V and 6 bases from J, with 17 bases in between. This CDR3 contains 14 residues. Germline CDR1 reads SGHNT; CDR2 reads YENEEA. The CDR3 DNA is TGTGCCAGCAGCCCTAGGGGGTTGTCGTTCGAGCAGTACTTC. This sequence encodes CASSPRGLSFEQYF. Combining the CDR3 with reference TRBV11-3 and TRBJ2-7 gives the whole variable domain EAGVVQSPRYKIIEKKQPVAFWCNPISGHNTLYWYLQNLGQGPELLIRYENEEAVDDSQLPKDRFSAERLKGVDSTLKIQPAELGDSAVYLCASSPRGLSFEQYFGPGTRLTVT.

This sequence joins TRBV4-2 and TRBJ2-4, with D maybe TRBD2 (6 bases). The V gene lost 3 bases and the J gene lost 2 bases, with 11 bases spanning the gap. The CDR3 runs to 15 residues. The germline V gene encodes CDR1 LGHNA and CDR2 YNFKEQ. The CDR3 reads CASSHELASKNIQYF. The CDR3 DNA reads as TGTGCCAGCAGCCATGAACTAGCCTCCAAAAACATTCAGTACTTC.

In DNA form, the CDR3 reads TGCGCCAGCAGCCCCTGGACAGGGGGCTACAATGAGCAGTTCTTC. Translated: CASSPWTGGYNEQFF. The chain carries TRBV5-1 and TRBJ2-1, with 10 bases lining up with TRBD1. The ends lost 4 bases at V and 3 bases at J; junction bases unmatched: 4. Per germline, CDR1 SGHRS and CDR2 YFSETQ. This CDR3 contains 15 residues.

This clone was found a few times. This chain connects TRBV14 to TRBJ2-3; D may be TRBD2 (5 bases). This CDR3 has 15 residues. Germline assignment: CDR1 SGHDN and CDR2 FVKESK. V lost 4 bases and J lost 0, with 11 bases in between. The CDR3 loop is CASSPLAVSTDTQYF. Here the CDR3 DNA reads TGTGCCAGCAGCCCCCTAGCAGTCAGCACAGATACGCAGTATTTT.

This clone was seen repeatedly, ten times or more. The chain is built from TRBV6-6 and TRBJ2-2, with a possible D match to TRBD2 (6 bases). Germline V CDR1 and CDR2: MNHNY, SVGAGI (reference sequence). The CDR3 is 16 amino acids. Trimming took off 4 bases at V and 0 bases at J, with 12 bases between the two ends. The CDR3 DNA reads as TGTGCCAGCAGTTCCCGGGGGACTGCGAACACCGGGGAGCTGTTTTTT. Amino acids: CASSSRGTANTGELFF.

The CDR3 region is CASSKILRNTEAFF. The CDR3, as DNA: TGTGCCAGCAGCAAGATACTCCGGAACACTGAAGCTTTCTTT. The J gene is TRBJ1-1, the V gene TRBV21-1. TRBV21-1 counts as a pseudogene. The CDR3 sequence is 14 residues long.

For this clone: Other nucleotide sequences in the sample specify the same CDR3. This chain uses TRBV6-5 with TRBJ2-7, with TRBD2 as a possible D gene (6 bases). Germline V gives CDR1 MNHEY, CDR2 SVGAGI. The germline V and J ends were trimmed by 0 bases and 2 bases, with 11 bases remaining between them. The CDR3 extends over 15 amino acids. The CDR3 protein is CASSYSAGGPYEQYF. The CDR3 coding sequence is TGTGCCAGCAGTTACTCAGCGGGTGGGCCCTACGAGCAGTACTTC.

This clone showed up just a few times. This chain joins TRBV7-2 and TRBJ2-5, with unresolved D. V lost 4 bases and J 5 bases, leaving 11 bases between the germline ends. From germline, CDR1 is SGHTA and CDR2 FQGNSA. This CDR3 has 13 amino acids. The CDR3 spells CASSSRWSETQYF. The CDR3, as DNA: TGTGCCAGCAGCTCACGGTGGTCGGAGACCCAGTACTTC.

This clone was found a few times. The CDR3 DNA reads TGTGCCAGCAGCTTAGCAGGGGGCGGTGGCTACACCTTC. As protein: CASSLAGGGGYTF. The chain employs TRBV7-9 and TRBJ1-2; 7 nucleotides line up with TRBD1. Looked up from germline, CDR1 is SEHNR and CDR2 is FQNEAQ (reference sequence). The V segment lost 0 bases and the J segment 7 bases; nucleotides outside the gene matches: 2. CDR3 length: 13 residues.

This chain connects TRBV5-1 to TRBJ1-6, with D possibly matching TRBD1 (5 bases). From germline, CDR1 is SGHRS and CDR2 YFSETQ. This CDR3 spans 13 amino acids. Between the trimmed V and J ends, which lost 5 bases and 8 bases, there was a span of 11 bases. This CDR3 reads CASRTGGYSPLHF. CDR3 nucleotides: TGCGCCAGCAGAACAGGTGGCTATTCACCCCTCCACTTT. The variable domain in full, with the rest retrieved from reference TRBV5-1 and TRBJ1-6, is KAGVTQTPRYLIKTRGQQVTLSCSPISGHRSVSWYQQTPGQGLQFLFEYFSETQRNKGNFPGRFSGRQFSNSRSEMNVSTLELGDSALYLCASRTGGYSPLHFGNGTRLTVT.